The clone carrying this T cell receptor beta chain was seen many times. As yet, its antigen is unknown. The data were obtained in a study of T cell repertoires in cytomegalovirus infection. The overall study: Alongside well-studied HLA-B-restricted CMV epitopes, recently identified HLA-C-restricted CMV epitopes were also used. Public TCR beta signatures provided an indication of both CMV infection and a matching HLA type. The study, taken as a whole, reports: Of the TCR beta families, the public ones yielded a cumulative frequency that identified carriers of CMV plus the relevant HLA.

In TCRdb, the reads were re-called with MiXCR into one record per CDR3 protein. The repertoire holds about 500,000 distinct CDR3 sequences, with around a third as singletons. J lost 7 bases, V lost 6 bases, and 15 bases had no gene match. The germline CDR1 and CDR2 sequences are SGHTA and FQGNSA. This CDR3 comprises 15 residues. This sequence was found in a human donor in good health (CMV status not recorded). Some clones in this sample may be carry-over from other donors' samples. This chain joins TRBV7-2 and TRBJ2-7; 7 positions agree with TRBD1. The sequencing here drew on cultured PBMCs, taken from culture after CMV antigen stimulation. The CDR3 DNA reads as TGTGCCAGCAGTCCGCCGGGACAGAGGGCGCGGGAGCAGTACTTC. Protein sequence: CASSPPGQRAREQYF.